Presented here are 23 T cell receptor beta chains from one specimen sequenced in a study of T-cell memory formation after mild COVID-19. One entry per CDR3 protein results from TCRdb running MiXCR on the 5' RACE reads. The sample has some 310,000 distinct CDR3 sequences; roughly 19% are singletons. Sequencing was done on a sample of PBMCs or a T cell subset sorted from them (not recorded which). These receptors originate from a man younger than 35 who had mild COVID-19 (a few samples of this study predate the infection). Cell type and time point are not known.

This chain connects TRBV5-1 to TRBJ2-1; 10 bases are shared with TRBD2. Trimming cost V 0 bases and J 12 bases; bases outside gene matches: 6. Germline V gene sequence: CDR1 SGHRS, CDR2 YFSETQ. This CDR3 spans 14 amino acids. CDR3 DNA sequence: TGCGCCAGCAGCTTGGAGGGACTAGCGATAGGGCAGTTCTTC. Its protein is CASSLEGLAIGQFF.

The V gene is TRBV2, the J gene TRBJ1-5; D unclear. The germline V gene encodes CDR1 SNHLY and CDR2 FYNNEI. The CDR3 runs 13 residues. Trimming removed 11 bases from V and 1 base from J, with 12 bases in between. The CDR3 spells CAGRPSSNQPQHF. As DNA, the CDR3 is TGTGCCGGAAGACCGAGCAGCAATCAGCCCCAGCATTTT.

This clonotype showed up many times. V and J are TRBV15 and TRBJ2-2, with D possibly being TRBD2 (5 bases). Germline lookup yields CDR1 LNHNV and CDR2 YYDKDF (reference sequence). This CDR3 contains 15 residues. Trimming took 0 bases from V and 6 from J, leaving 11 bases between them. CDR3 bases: TGTGCCACCAGCAGAGATTTGAGGGAAGCCGGGGAGCTGTTTTTT. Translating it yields CATSRDLREAGELFF.

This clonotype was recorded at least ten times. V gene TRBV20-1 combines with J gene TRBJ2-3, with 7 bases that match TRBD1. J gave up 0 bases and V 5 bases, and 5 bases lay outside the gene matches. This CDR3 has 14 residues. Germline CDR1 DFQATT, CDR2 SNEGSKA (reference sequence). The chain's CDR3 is CSADRVASTDTQYF. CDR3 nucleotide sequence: TGCAGTGCTGACAGGGTTGCAAGCACAGATACGCAGTATTTT.

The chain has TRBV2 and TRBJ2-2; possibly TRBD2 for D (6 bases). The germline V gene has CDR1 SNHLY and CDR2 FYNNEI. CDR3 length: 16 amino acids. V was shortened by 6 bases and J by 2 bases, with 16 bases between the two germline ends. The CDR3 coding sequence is TGTGCCAGCAGAGCCTCGGGAGCTACAAACACCGGGGAGCTGTTTTTT. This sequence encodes CASRASGATNTGELFF.

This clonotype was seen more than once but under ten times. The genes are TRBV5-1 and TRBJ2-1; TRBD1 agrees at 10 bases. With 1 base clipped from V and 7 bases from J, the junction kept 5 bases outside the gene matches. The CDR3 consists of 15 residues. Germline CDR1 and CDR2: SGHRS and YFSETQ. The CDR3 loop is CASSLSGTGDNEQFF. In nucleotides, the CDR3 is TGCGCCAGCAGCTTGTCCGGGACAGGGGATAATGAGCAGTTCTTC.

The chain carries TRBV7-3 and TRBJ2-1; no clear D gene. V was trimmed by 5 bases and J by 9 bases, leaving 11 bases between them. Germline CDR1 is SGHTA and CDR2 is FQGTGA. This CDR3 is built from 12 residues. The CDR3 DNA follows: TGTGCCAGCAGCCTGCCGGCTGGTGAGCAGTTCTTC. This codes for CASSLPAGEQFF.

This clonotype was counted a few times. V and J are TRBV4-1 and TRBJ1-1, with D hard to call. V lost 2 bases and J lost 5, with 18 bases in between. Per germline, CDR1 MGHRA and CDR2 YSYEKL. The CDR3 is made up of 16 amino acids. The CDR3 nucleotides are TGCGCCAGCAGCCAACGCACACCAGCCTTAGGAACTGAAGCTTTCTTT. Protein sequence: CASSQRTPALGTEAFF.

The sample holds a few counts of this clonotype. As DNA, the CDR3 is TGCGCCAGCAGCCAAGCCCGGGCCAGAGCAGATACGCAGTATTTT. Its protein product is CASSQARARADTQYF. The V gene is TRBV4-1, the J gene TRBJ2-3; no firm D call. CDR3 length equals 15 residues. Germline V lookup: CDR1 MGHRA, CDR2 YSYEKL. Trimming left V 1 base short and J 4 bases short, with 12 bases between.

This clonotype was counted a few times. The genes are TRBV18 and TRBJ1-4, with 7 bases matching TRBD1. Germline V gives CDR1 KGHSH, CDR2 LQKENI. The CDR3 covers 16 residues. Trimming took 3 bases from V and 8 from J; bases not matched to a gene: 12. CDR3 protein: CASSPAYRQGGEKLFF. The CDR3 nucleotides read TGTGCCAGCTCACCTGCATACCGACAGGGAGGAGAAAAACTGTTTTTT. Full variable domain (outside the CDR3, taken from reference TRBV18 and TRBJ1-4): NAGVMQNPRHLVRRRGQEARLRCSPMKGHSHVYWYRQLPEEGLKFMVYLQKENIIDESGMPKERFSAEFPKEGPSILRIQQVVRGDSAAYFCASSPAYRQGGEKLFFGSGTQLSVL.

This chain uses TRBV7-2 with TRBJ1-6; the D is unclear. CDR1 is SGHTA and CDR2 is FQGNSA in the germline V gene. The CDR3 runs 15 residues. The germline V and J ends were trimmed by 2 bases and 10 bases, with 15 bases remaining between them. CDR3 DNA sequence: TGTGCCAGCAGCTTAAATTGGGTGGGGAACTCACCCCTCCACTTT. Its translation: CASSLNWVGNSPLHF.

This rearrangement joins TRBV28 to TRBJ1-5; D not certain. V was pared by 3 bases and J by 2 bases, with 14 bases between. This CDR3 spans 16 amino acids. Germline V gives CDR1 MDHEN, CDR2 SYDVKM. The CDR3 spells CASSFRETIGNQPQHF. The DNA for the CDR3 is TGTGCCAGCAGTTTTAGGGAAACGATTGGCAATCAGCCCCAGCATTTT.

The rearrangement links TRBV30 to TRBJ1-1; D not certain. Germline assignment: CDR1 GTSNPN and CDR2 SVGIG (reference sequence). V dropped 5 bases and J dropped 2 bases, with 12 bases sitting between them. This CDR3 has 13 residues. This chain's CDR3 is CAWSRHANTEAFF. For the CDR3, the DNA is TGTGCCTGGTCTCGACACGCCAACACTGAAGCTTTCTTT.

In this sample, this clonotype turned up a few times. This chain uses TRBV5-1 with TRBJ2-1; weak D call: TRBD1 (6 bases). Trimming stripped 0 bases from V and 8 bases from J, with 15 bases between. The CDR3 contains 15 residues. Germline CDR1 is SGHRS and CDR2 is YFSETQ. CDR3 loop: CASSLADIYRDEQFF. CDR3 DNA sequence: TGCGCCAGCAGCTTGGCGGACATCTACAGGGATGAGCAGTTCTTC.

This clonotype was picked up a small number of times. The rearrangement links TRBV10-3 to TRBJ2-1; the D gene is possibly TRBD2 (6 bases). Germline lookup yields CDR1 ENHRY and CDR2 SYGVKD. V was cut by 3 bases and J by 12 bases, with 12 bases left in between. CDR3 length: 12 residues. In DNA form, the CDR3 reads TGTGCCATCAGTGATGGGGGAGGTGGGCAGTTCTTC. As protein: CAISDGGGGQFF.

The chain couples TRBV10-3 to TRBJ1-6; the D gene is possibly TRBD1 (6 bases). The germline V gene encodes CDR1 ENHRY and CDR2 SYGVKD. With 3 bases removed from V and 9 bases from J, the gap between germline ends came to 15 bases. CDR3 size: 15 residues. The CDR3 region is CAISEGHRVRSPLHF. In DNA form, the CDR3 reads TGTGCCATCAGTGAAGGGCACAGGGTACGTTCACCCCTCCACTTT.

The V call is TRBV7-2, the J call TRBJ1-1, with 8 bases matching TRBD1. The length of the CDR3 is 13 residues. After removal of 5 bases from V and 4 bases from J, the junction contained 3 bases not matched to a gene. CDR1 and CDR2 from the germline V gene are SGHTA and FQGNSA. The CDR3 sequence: CASSIQGATEAFF. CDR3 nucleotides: TGTGCCAGCAGCATCCAGGGGGCCACTGAAGCTTTCTTT. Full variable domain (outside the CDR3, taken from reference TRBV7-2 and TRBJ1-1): GAGVSQSPSNKVTEKGKDVELRCDPISGHTALYWYRQSLGQGLEFLIYFQGNSAPDKSGLPSDRFSAERTGGSVSTLTIQRTQQEDSAVYLCASSIQGATEAFFGQGTRLTVV.

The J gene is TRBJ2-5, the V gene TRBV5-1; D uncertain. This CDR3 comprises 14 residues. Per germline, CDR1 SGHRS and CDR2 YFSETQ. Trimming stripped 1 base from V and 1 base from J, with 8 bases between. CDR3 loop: CASSLLGIQETQYF. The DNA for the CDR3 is TGCGCCAGCAGCTTGCTAGGGATCCAAGAGACCCAGTACTTC.

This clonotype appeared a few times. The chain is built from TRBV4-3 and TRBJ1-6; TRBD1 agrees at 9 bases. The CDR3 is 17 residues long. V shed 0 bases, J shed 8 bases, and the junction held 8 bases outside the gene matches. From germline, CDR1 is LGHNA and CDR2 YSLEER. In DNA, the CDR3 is TGCGCCAGCAGCCAAGATCGGGACAGGGATCTGGATTCACCCCTCCACTTT. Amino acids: CASSQDRDRDLDSPLHF.

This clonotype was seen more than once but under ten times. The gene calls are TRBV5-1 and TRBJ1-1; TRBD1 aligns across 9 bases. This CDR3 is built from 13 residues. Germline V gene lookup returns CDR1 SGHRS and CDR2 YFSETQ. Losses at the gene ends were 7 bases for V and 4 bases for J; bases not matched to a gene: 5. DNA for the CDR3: TGCGCCAGCGGCACAGGGGGCATCACTGAAGCTTTCTTT. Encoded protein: CASGTGGITEAFF.

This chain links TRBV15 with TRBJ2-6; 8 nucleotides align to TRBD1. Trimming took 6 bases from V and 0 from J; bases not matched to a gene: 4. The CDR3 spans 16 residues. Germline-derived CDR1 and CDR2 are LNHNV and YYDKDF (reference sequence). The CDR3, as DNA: TGTGCCACCAGTCGGGACAGGCCCTCTGGGGCCAACGTCCTGACTTTC. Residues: CATSRDRPSGANVLTF. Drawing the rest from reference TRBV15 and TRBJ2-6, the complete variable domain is DAMVIQNPRYQVTQFGKPVTLSCSQTLNHNVMYWYQQKSSQAPKLLFHYYDKDFNNEADTPDNFQSRRPNTSFCFLDIRSPGLGDTAMYLCATSRDRPSGANVLTFGAGSRLTVL.

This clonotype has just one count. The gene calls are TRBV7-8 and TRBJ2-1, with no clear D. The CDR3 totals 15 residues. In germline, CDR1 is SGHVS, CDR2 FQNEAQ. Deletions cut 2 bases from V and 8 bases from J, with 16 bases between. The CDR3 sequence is CASSLRQSLSHEQFF. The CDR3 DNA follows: TGTGCCAGCAGCTTAAGGCAATCCCTGTCTCATGAGCAGTTCTTC.

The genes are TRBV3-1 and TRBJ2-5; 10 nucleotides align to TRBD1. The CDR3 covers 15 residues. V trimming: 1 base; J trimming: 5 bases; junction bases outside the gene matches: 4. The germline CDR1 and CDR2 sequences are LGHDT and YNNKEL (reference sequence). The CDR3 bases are TGTGCCAGCAGCCAAGGGGACAGGGGAGGGGAGACCCAGTACTTC. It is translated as CASSQGDRGGETQYF.